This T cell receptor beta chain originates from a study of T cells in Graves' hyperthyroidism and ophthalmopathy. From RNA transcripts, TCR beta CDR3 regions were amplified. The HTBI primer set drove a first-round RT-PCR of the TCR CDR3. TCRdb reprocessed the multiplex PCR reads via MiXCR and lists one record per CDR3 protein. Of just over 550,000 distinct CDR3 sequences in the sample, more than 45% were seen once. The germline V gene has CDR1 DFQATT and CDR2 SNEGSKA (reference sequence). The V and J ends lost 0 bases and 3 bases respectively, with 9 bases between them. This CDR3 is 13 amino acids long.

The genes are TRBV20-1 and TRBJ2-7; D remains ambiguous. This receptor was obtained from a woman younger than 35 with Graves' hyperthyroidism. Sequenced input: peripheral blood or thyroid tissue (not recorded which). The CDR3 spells CSARDTAGYEQYF. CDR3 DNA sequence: TGCAGTGCTAGAGATACGGCTGGCTACGAGCAGTACTTC.